Listed below are T cell receptor beta chains from one sample, sequenced in a study of vaccination effects on CD4 cells after COVID-19. These receptors lack a known antigen. TCRdb's table, derived via immunoSEQ multiplex PCR, lists solely in-frame clones and lacks some. The repertoire includes approximately 45,000 clones, about 76% of them detected once, and approximately 12% sits in the top ten. The input for sequencing was CD4+ T cells from PBMCs cultured without peptide, taken before COVID-19 vaccination. These TCRs come from a human donor who had a prior SARS-CoV-2 infection. Each CDR3 is given with its conserved first and last residue. A D gene is named only where the DNA matches it firmly. Size is omitted from some rows. Given values are once, few, many or a class for expanded clones.

abundance,j_gene,d_gene,v_gene,CDR3aa,CDR3nt
.,TRBJ2-7,TRBD2,TRBV18,CASSPGPLVAGGGTYEQYF,TGTGCCAGCTCACCTGGGCCCTTGGTAGCGGGGGGCGGAACCTACGAGCAGTACTTC
.,TRBJ2-7,TRBD2,TRBV2,CASRVGGYEQYF,TGTGCCAGCAGGGTCGGGGGGTACGAGCAGTACTTC
.,TRBJ1-1,TRBD1,TRBV5-1,CASMTGDRGNTEAFF,TGCGCCAGCATGACAGGGGACCGGGGGAACACTGAAGCTTTCTTT
.,TRBJ2-1,TRBD2,TRBV6-1,CASSEIIWTSDEQFF,TGTGCCAGCAGTGAAATCATCTGGACTAGTGATGAGCAGTTCTTC
few,TRBJ2-7,.,TRBV14,CASSQGLDEQYF,TGTGCCAGCAGCCAGGGGCTCGACGAGCAGTACTTC
.,TRBJ2-7,TRBD2,TRBV6-5,CASSYSGTSGDYEQYF,TGTGCCAGCAGTTACTCGGGGACTAGCGGGGACTACGAGCAGTACTTC
.,TRBJ1-4,.,TRBV5-4,CASSKQSQGTNEKLFF,TGTGCCAGCAGCAAGCAATCACAGGGAACTAATGAAAAACTGTTTTTT
once,TRBJ2-7,.,TRBV9,CASSVHGSGYEQYF,TGTGCCAGCAGCGTTCACGGGAGTGGATACGAGCAGTACTTC
.,TRBJ1-2,.,TRBV7-9,CASRYVGDSYTF,TGTGCCAGCAGGTATGTAGGGGACAGCTACACCTTC
.,TRBJ1-1,.,TRBV7-3,CASSLLPGLNTEAFF,TGTGCCAGCAGCTTACTTCCAGGATTGAACACTGAAGCTTTCTTT
.,TRBJ2-7,.,TRBV4-1,CASSQGWAGAGVSYEQYF,TGCGCCAGCAGCCAAGGTTGGGCGGGGGCGGGGGTCTCCTACGAGCAGTACTTC
.,TRBJ2-7,.,TRBV18,CASSRDSFREQYF,TGTGCCAGCTCAAGGGACTCATTTAGGGAGCAGTACTTC
.,TRBJ2-7,.,TRBV7-2,CASSPQGLRNEQYF,TGTGCCAGCAGCCCCCAAGGGCTGAGAAACGAGCAGTACTTC
.,TRBJ2-5,TRBD2,TRBV30,CAWNLAGVGETQYF,TGTGCCTGGAACCTAGCGGGAGTGGGAGAGACCCAGTACTTC
.,TRBJ2-7,TRBD1,TRBV11-3,CASGQTYRGETSYEQYF,TGTGCCAGCGGTCAAACCTACAGGGGAGAGACATCCTACGAGCAGTACTTC
few,TRBJ1-6,.,TRBV30,CAWSLGGWSYNSPLHF,TGTGCCTGGAGTCTGGGAGGGTGGTCCTATAATTCACCCCTCCACTTT
.,TRBJ2-1,.,TRBV11-3,CASSFVAYLNEQFF,TGTGCCAGCAGCTTTGTAGCGTACTTAAATGAGCAGTTCTTC
.,TRBJ2-5,.,TRBV15,CATSRYRDLDIPETQYF,TGTGCCACCAGCAGATACCGGGACCTCGACATCCCCGAGACCCAGTACTTC
.,TRBJ1-5,TRBD1,TRBV18,CASSGTERDQPQHF,TGTGCCAGCTCAGGGACAGAGCGGGATCAGCCCCAGCATTTT
.,TRBJ2-3,.,TRBV3-1/TRBV3-2,CASSHGTDTQYF,TGTGCCAGCAGCCACGGTACAGATACGCAGTATTTT
once,TRBJ2-7,.,TRBV28,CASSSIGWGASTYEQYF,TGTGCCAGCAGCTCCATTGGGTGGGGCGCATCAACCTACGAGCAGTACTTC
.,TRBJ1-1,.,TRBV4-3,CASSHLRVDTEAFF,TGCGCCAGCAGCCATCTCAGGGTTGACACTGAAGCTTTCTTT
.,TRBJ1-1,TRBD1,TRBV19,CASSTTGEVVNTEAFF,TGTGCCAGTAGTACCACAGGGGAGGTGGTGAACACTGAAGCTTTCTTT
.,TRBJ2-7,TRBD2,TRBV7-8,CASSLELAGDHHEQYF,TGTGCCAGCAGCTTAGAGTTAGCGGGAGACCACCACGAGCAGTACTTC
.,TRBJ2-7,TRBD1,TRBV2,CASSDFGTGIYEQYF,TGTGCCAGCAGTGACTTCGGGACAGGGATTTACGAGCAGTACTTC
few,TRBJ2-3,TRBD2,TRBV12-5,CASGLGTSGDTQYF,TGTGCTAGTGGTTTGGGGACTAGCGGCGATACGCAGTATTTT
.,TRBJ2-7,.,TRBV3-1/TRBV3-2,CASTPSWEESYEQYF,TGTGCCAGCACGCCCAGCTGGGAAGAGTCCTACGAGCAGTACTTC
few,TRBJ2-3,.,TRBV7-3,CASSSGTDTQYF,TGTGCCAGCAGCTCCGGCACAGATACGCAGTATTTT
.,TRBJ2-3,.,TRBV5-1,CASSLAFQGSTDTQYF,TGCGCCAGCAGCTTGGCTTTTCAGGGGAGCACAGATACGCAGTATTTT
few,TRBJ1-2,.,TRBV5-1,CASRVAYRASNYGYTF,TGCGCCAGCAGGGTGGCATACAGGGCGTCTAACTATGGCTACACCTTC
.,TRBJ1-3,.,TRBV18,CASSPPAGNTIYF,TGTGCCAGCTCACCACCGGCGGGAAACACCATATATTTT
once,TRBJ2-7,.,TRBV6-5,CASKVSANSYEQYF,TGTGCCAGCAAAGTGTCGGCAAACTCCTACGAGCAGTACTTC
.,TRBJ1-4,.,TRBV5-4,CASSSGQTNEKLFF,TGTGCCAGCAGCTCCGGACAGACTAATGAAAAACTGTTTTTT
.,TRBJ2-2,TRBD2,TRBV11-3,CASRPGLALTGELFF,TGTGCCAGCAGACCGGGACTAGCGCTTACCGGGGAGCTGTTTTTT
.,TRBJ2-3,TRBD2,TRBV7-6,CASSLVQSGNTDTQYF,TGTGCCAGCAGCTTAGTGCAGAGCGGGAACACAGATACGCAGTATTTT
.,TRBJ2-7,.,TRBV18,CASSPSRTPSGEQYF,TGTGCCAGCTCACCATCGAGGACTCCATCCGGGGAGCAGTACTTC
.,TRBJ2-5,TRBD2,TRBV3-1/TRBV3-2,CASSRGLGEETQYF,TGTGCCAGCAGCCGTGGACTAGGGGAAGAGACCCAGTACTTC
.,TRBJ2-2,TRBD1,TRBV2,CASTYRTGIIGTGELFF,TGTGCCAGCACCTATAGGACAGGGATAATTGGTACCGGGGAGCTGTTTTTT
.,TRBJ2-1,TRBD2,TRBV4-3,CASSHSGRNNEQFF,TGCGCCAGCTCACATAGCGGGAGAAACAATGAGCAGTTCTTC
.,TRBJ2-1,TRBD2,TRBV6-5,CASSYGLAGVGEQFF,TGTGCCAGCAGTTACGGCCTAGCGGGAGTTGGTGAGCAGTTCTTC
.,TRBJ2-3,TRBD1,TRBV7-2,CASSPRSGTGLADTQYF,TGTGCCAGCAGCCCAAGGTCCGGGACAGGGTTGGCAGATACGCAGTATTTT
.,TRBJ2-1,TRBD1,TRBV4-2,CASSQPPDRVEQFF,TGTGCCAGCAGCCAACCCCCGGACAGGGTTGAGCAGTTCTTC
few,TRBJ1-2,TRBD1,TRBV6-2/TRBV6-3,CASSRGQGGFAYGYTF,TGTGCCAGCAGTCGAGGACAGGGAGGTTTTGCCTATGGCTACACCTTC
.,TRBJ1-1,.,TRBV5-1,CASSLVGENTEAFF,TGCGCCAGCAGCTTAGTGGGAGAGAACACTGAAGCTTTCTTT
.,TRBJ2-3,TRBD2,TRBV11-2,CASSLAGGRAWIDTQYF,TGTGCCAGCAGCTTAGCGGGTGGGAGGGCCTGGATAGATACGCAGTATTTT
.,TRBJ1-3,.,TRBV18,CASSPSLGVDGNTIYF,TGTGCCAGCTCACCATCATTAGGGGTGGACGGAAACACCATATATTTT
.,TRBJ1-4,TRBD1,TRBV18,CASSPNTGGFEKLFF,TGTGCCAGCTCACCAAATACAGGGGGTTTTGAAAAACTGTTTTTT